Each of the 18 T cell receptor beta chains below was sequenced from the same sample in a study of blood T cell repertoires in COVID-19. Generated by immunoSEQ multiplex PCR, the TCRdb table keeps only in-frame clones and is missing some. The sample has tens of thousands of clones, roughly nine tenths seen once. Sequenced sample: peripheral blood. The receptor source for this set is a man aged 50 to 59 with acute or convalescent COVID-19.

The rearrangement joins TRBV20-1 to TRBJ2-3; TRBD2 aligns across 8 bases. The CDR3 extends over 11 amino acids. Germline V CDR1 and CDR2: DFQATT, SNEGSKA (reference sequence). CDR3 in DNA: TGCAGGGCCATCAGCGGGAGCGTATCGTATTTT. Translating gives CRAISGSVSYF.

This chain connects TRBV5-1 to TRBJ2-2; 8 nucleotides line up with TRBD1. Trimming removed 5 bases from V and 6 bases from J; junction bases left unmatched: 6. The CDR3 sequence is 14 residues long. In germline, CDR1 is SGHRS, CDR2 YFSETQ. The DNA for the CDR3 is TGCGCCAGCAGTGGACAGGGACGCGCCGGGGAGCTGTTTTTT. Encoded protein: CASSGQGRAGELFF.

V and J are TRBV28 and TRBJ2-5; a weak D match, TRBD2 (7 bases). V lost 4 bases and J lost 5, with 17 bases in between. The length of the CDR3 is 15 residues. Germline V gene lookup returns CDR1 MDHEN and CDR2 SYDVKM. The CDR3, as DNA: TGTGCCAGCAGTTGGAGGGGGGGGCTCCGGGAGACCCAGTACTTC. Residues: CASSWRGGLRETQYF.

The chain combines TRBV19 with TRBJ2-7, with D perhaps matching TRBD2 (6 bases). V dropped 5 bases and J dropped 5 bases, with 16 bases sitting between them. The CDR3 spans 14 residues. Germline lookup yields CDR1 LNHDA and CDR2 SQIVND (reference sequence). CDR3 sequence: CASSPMASADEQYF. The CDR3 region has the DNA TGTGCCAGTAGTCCCATGGCTAGCGCCGACGAGCAGTACTTC. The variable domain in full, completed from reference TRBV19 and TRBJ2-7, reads DGGITQSPKYLFRKEGQNVTLSCEQNLNHDAMYWYRQDPGQGLRLIYYSQIVNDFQKGDIAEGYSVSREKKESFPLTVTSAQKNPTAFYLCASSPMASADEQYFGPGTRLTVT.

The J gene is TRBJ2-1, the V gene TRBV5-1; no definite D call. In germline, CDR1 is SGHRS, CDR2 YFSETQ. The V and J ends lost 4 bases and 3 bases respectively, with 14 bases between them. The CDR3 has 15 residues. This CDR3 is CASSPNEVNYNEQFF. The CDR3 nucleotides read TGCGCCAGCAGCCCAAATGAGGTGAACTACAATGAGCAGTTCTTC.

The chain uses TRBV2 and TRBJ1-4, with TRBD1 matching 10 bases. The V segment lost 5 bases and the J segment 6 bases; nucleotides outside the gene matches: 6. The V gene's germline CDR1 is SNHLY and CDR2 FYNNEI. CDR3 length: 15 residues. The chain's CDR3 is CASSTLTGGYEKLFF. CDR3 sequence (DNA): TGTGCCAGCAGTACTCTGACAGGGGGCTATGAAAAACTGTTTTTT.

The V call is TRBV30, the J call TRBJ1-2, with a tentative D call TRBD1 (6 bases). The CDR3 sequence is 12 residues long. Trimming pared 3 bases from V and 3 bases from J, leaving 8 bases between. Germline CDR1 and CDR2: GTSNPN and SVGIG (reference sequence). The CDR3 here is CAWRAGDYGYTF. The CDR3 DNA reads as TGTGCCTGGAGGGCAGGGGACTATGGCTACACCTTC.

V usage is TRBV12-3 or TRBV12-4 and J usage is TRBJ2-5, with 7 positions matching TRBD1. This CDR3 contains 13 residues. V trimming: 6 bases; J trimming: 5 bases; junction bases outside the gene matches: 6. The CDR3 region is CASSPGTAETQYF. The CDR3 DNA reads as TGTGCCAGCAGCCCCGGGACAGCCGAGACCCAGTACTTC.

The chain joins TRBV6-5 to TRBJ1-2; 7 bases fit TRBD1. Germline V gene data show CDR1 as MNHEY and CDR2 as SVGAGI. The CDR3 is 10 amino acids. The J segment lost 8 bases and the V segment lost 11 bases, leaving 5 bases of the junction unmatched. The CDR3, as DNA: TGTGCCTCCAGGGGGAGCGGCTACACCTTC. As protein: CASRGSGYTF.

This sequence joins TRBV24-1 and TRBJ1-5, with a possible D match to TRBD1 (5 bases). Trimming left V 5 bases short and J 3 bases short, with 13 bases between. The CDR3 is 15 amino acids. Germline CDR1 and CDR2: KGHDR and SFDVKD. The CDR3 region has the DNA TGTGCCACCAGTGTCGGAAGGGGCTTCAATCAGCCCCAGCATTTT. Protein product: CATSVGRGFNQPQHF.

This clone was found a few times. For the CDR3, the DNA is TGTGCCAGCAGTGGATCCGGGACTAGCGGTTTTGTGGATACGCAGTATTTT. It translates to CASSGSGTSGFVDTQYF. This rearrangement joins TRBV2 to TRBJ2-3; 11 bases map to TRBD2. V was clipped by 4 bases and J by 6 bases; unmatched bases: 12. Germline CDR1 is SNHLY and CDR2 is FYNNEI. The CDR3 loop spans 17 amino acids.

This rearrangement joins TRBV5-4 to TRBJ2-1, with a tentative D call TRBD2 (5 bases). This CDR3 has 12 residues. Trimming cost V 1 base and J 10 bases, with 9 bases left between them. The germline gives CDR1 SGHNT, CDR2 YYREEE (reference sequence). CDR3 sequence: CASSLQRGEQFF. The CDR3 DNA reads TGTGCCAGCAGCTTGCAGCGCGGGGAGCAGTTCTTC.

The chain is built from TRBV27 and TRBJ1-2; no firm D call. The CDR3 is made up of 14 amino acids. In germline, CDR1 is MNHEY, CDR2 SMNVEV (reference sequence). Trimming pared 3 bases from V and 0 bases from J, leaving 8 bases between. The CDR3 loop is CASSFGQPNYGYTF. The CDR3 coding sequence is TGTGCCAGCAGTTTTGGGCAGCCTAACTATGGCTACACCTTC.

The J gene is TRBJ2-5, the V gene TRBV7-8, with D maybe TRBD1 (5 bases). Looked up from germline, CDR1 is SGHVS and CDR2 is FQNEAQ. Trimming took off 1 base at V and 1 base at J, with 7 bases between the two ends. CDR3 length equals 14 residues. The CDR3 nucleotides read TGTGCCAGCAGCTTAGACAGGTCCCAAGAGACCCAGTACTTC. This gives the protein CASSLDRSQETQYF.

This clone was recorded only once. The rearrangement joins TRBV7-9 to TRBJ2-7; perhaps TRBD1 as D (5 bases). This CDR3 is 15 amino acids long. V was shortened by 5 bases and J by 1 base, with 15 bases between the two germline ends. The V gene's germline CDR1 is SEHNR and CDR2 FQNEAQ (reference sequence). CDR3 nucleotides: TGTGCCAGCAGCGAAAGCAGGGTGTCGTCCTACGAGCAGTACTTC. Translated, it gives CASSESRVSSYEQYF.

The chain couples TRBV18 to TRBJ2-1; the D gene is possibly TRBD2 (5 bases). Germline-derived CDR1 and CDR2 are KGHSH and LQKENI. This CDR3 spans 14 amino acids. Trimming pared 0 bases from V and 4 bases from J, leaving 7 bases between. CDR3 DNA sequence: TGTGCCAGCTCACCACCGACGGGATACAATGAGCAGTTCTTC. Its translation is CASSPPTGYNEQFF.

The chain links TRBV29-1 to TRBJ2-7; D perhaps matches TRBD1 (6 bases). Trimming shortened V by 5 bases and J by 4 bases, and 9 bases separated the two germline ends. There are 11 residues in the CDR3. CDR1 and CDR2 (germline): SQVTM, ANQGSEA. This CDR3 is CSVTTGYEQYV. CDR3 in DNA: TGCAGCGTTACGACAGGATACGAGCAGTACGTC.

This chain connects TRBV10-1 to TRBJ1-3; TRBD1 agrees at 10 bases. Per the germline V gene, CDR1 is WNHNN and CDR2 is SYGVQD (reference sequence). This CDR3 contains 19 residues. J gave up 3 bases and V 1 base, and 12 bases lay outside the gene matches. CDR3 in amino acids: CASSECDRGRGEGGNTIYF. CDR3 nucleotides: TGCGCCAGCAGTGAGTGTGACAGGGGGCGCGGGGAGGGTGGAAACACCATATATTTT.